These 16 T cell receptor beta chains came from one sample sequenced in a study of T cell changes during pregnancy in multiple sclerosis. Libraries were prepared by immunoSEQ multiplex PCR; TCRdb keeps only in-frame clonotypes and omits some of them. Of approximately 45,000 clones listed, roughly 90% are singletons. The sequenced sample was CD4+ T cells from peripheral blood mononuclear cells, obtained in the first trimester of pregnancy. The receptor source for this set is a female donor with multiple sclerosis, enrolled in a pregnancy study.

This clone appeared a few times. V and J are TRBV18 and TRBJ2-5; 11 nucleotides agree with TRBD1. The CDR3 extends over 16 amino acids. Germline values: CDR1 KGHSH, CDR2 LQKENI. Losses at the gene ends were 1 base for V and 6 bases for J; bases not matched to a gene: 7. For the CDR3, the DNA is TGTGCCAGCTCACCACAAGGACAGGGGGCGATGAAGACCCAGTACTTC. It codes for CASSPQGQGAMKTQYF. Full variable domain (rest looked up from reference TRBV18 and TRBJ2-5): NAGVMQNPRHLVRRRGQEARLRCSPMKGHSHVYWYRQLPEEGLKFMVYLQKENIIDESGMPKERFSAEFPKEGPSILRIQQVVRGDSAAYFCASSPQGQGAMKTQYFGPGTRLLVL.

The rearrangement uses TRBV5-1 and TRBJ1-2, with D possibly matching TRBD1 (5 bases). The germline V gene has CDR1 SGHRS and CDR2 YFSETQ. V dropped 0 bases and J dropped 8 bases, with 11 bases sitting between them. The CDR3 is 13 amino acids. The CDR3 DNA reads TGCGCCAGCAGCTTGGAGGGGAAAGAAGGCTACACCTTC. Protein: CASSLEGKEGYTF.

The chain links TRBV30 to TRBJ1-5; D is possibly TRBD1 (6 bases). V was clipped by 4 bases and J by 0 bases, with 13 bases between them. This CDR3 has 15 amino acids. Germline V gene sequence: CDR1 GTSNPN, CDR2 SVGIG (reference sequence). For the CDR3, the DNA is TGTGCCTGGAATGGCAGGGGATATAGCAATCAGCCCCAGCATTTT. Its protein product is CAWNGRGYSNQPQHF.

The chain has TRBV28 and TRBJ2-3; 8 bases align to TRBD2. The germline V gene encodes CDR1 MDHEN and CDR2 SYDVKM. V dropped 1 base and J dropped 2; count of bases not matched to a gene: 11. The CDR3 is 18 amino acids. DNA of the CDR3: TGTGCCAGCAGTTTATCTCCCTGGGGAGCGGGAGTCACAGATACGCAGTATTTT. This gives the protein CASSLSPWGAGVTDTQYF.

This chain connects TRBV7-2 to TRBJ1-5; D is unclear. The V end was cut by 3 bases, the J end by 3 bases, with 12 bases between. This CDR3 has 15 amino acids. Germline lookup yields CDR1 SGHTA and CDR2 FQGNSA. The CDR3 is CASSLGQVPNQPQHF. The DNA for the CDR3 is TGTGCCAGCAGCTTGGGCCAGGTACCCAATCAGCCCCAGCATTTT.

V gene TRBV5-1 combines with J gene TRBJ1-4; maybe TRBD1 (5 bases). CDR1 and CDR2 from the germline V gene are SGHRS and YFSETQ. CDR3 length equals 15 residues. Trimming removed 3 bases from V and 3 bases from J, with 12 bases in between. CDR3 sequence: CASSSAGGANEKLFF. The CDR3, as DNA: TGCGCCAGCAGCTCGGCGGGGGGGGCTAATGAAAAACTGTTTTTT.

A few counts support this clone. The chain is built from TRBV7-2 and TRBJ2-2; TRBD1 matches at 12 bases. CDR3 length: 18 residues. V shed 5 bases and J 6 bases; nucleotides not matched to a gene: 13. Germline-derived CDR1 and CDR2 are SGHTA and FQGNSA. CDR3 in amino acids: CASSPRDRGRSDAGELFF. CDR3 coding DNA: TGTGCCAGCAGCCCGCGGGACAGGGGGCGTTCAGATGCCGGGGAGCTGTTTTTT.

This clone was observed a single time. The rearrangement uses TRBV30 and TRBJ1-1; 7 positions agree with TRBD1. Germline CDR1 and CDR2: GTSNPN and SVGIG (reference sequence). Losses at the gene ends were 8 bases for V and 4 bases for J; bases not matched to a gene: 7. The CDR3 runs to 12 residues. CDR3 sequence: CATRQGGTEAFF. The CDR3 DNA is TGTGCCACGCGGCAGGGGGGCACTGAAGCTTTCTTT.

The V call is TRBV7-9, the J call TRBJ1-3; no reliable D call. This CDR3 is built from 11 residues. Germline V gene data show CDR1 as SEHNR and CDR2 as FQNEAQ (reference sequence). V was pared by 4 bases and J by 8 bases, with 6 bases between. The CDR3 loop is CASSSFDTIYF. The CDR3 nucleotides read TGTGCCAGCAGCTCCTTTGACACCATATATTTT.

In nucleotides, the CDR3 is TGTGCCAGTAGTATAGGCGGGAGGATCGGCGGGGAGCTGTTTTTT. Residues: CASSIGGRIGGELFF. The chain carries TRBV19 and TRBJ2-2; 8 positions match TRBD2. Germline CDR1 reads LNHDA; CDR2 reads SQIVND (reference sequence). Germline trimming cut 1 base from V and 7 bases from J; bases unmatched to any gene: 5. The CDR3 consists of 15 residues.

The CDR3 is CASSLKVAGDEQYF. The CDR3 DNA reads as TGTGCCAGCAGCTTAAAGGTAGCGGGAGACGAGCAGTACTTC. V and J are TRBV7-2 and TRBJ2-7, with TRBD2 matching over 9 bases. The junction had 4 bases not matched to a gene; V was cut back by 2 bases and J by 5 bases. The germline gives CDR1 SGHTA, CDR2 FQGNSA. The CDR3 has 14 amino acids.

The chain couples TRBV7-9 to TRBJ2-7; 9 nucleotides align to TRBD2. The junction had 12 bases not matched to a gene; V was cut back by 1 base and J by 5 bases. This CDR3 region has 17 residues. Germline V gene sequence: CDR1 SEHNR, CDR2 FQNEAQ (reference sequence). The CDR3 DNA reads as TGTGCCAGCAGCTTAGTGGGGTTTAGCGGGAGAGGGAACGAGCAGTACTTC. Translated: CASSLVGFSGRGNEQYF.

The chain joins TRBV28 to TRBJ1-5; 11 bases are shared with TRBD1. Germline V gene sequence: CDR1 MDHEN, CDR2 SYDVKM. This CDR3 has 19 residues. V lost 6 bases to trimming and J lost 2 bases; unmatched junction nucleotides: 15. In DNA, the CDR3 is TGTGCCAGCAGAAACCTCCCGGGGACAGGGGGTGAGGGCAATCAGCCCCAGCATTTT. It codes for CASRNLPGTGGEGNQPQHF.

This clone was found once. V usage is TRBV19 and J usage is TRBJ1-2; 12 nucleotides agree with TRBD1. Germline V gene lookup returns CDR1 LNHDA and CDR2 SQIVND (reference sequence). The V segment lost 5 bases and the J segment 3 bases; nucleotides outside the gene matches: 4. This CDR3 region has 15 residues. CDR3 region: CASSRDRGRDYGYTF. The DNA of the CDR3 is TGTGCCAGTAGTCGGGACAGGGGGCGCGACTATGGCTACACCTTC.

This sequence joins TRBV9 and TRBJ2-1; D is perhaps TRBD2 (5 bases). V shed 4 bases and J shed 0 bases, with 11 bases lying between them. Germline lookup yields CDR1 SGDLS and CDR2 YYNGEE. This CDR3 contains 15 residues. The CDR3 region has the DNA TGTGCCAGCAGCATAAGCGGAAGCTCCTACAATGAGCAGTTCTTC. Encoded protein: CASSISGSSYNEQFF.

The V and J genes are TRBV30 and TRBJ1-2; D remains ambiguous. In germline, CDR1 is GTSNPN, CDR2 SVGIG (reference sequence). The ends were cut back, 3 bases at V and 3 bases at J, with 14 bases in the middle. The CDR3 covers 14 residues. CDR3 in DNA: TGTGCCTGGAGATTAGGGAGGAGGGACTATGGCTACACCTTC. Protein sequence: CAWRLGRRDYGYTF. The full variable domain, completed using reference TRBV30 and TRBJ1-2, is SQTIHQWPATLVQPVGSPLSLECTVEGTSNPNLYWYRQAAGRGLQLLFYSVGIGQISSEVPQNLSASRPQDRQFILSSKKLLLSDSGFYLCAWRLGRRDYGYTFGSGTRLTVV.